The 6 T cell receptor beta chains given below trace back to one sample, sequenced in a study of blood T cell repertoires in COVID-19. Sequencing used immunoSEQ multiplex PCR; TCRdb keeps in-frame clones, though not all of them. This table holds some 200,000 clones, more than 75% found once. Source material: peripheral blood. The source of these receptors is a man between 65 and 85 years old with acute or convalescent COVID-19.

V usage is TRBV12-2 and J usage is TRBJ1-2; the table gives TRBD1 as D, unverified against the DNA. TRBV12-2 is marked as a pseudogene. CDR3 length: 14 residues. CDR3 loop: CASRLVDRKGGYTF. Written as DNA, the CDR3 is TGTGCAAGTCGCTTAGTCGACAGGAAGGGCGGCTACACCTTC.

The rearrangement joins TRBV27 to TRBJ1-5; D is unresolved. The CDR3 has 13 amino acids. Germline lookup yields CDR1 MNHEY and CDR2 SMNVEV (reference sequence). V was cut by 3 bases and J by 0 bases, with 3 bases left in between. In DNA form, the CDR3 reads TGTGCCAGCAGTTTCTATAGCAATCAGCCCCAGCATTTT. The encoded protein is CASSFYSNQPQHF.

The CDR3 DNA reads TGCGCCAGCAGCTTATGGTCTAGCGGGCAGGACGAGCAGTACTTC. Protein sequence: CASSLWSSGQDEQYF. The chain employs TRBV5-1 and TRBJ2-7; 8 bases fit TRBD2. Per the germline V gene, CDR1 is SGHRS and CDR2 is YFSETQ. V shed 2 bases, J shed 5 bases, and the junction held 9 bases outside the gene matches. CDR3 size: 15 residues.

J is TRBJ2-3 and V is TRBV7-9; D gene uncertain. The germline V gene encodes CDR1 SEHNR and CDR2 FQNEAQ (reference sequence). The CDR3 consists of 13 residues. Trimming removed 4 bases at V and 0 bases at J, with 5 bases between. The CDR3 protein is CASSSTSTDTQYF. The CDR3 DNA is TGTGCCAGCAGCTCGACTAGCACAGATACGCAGTATTTT.

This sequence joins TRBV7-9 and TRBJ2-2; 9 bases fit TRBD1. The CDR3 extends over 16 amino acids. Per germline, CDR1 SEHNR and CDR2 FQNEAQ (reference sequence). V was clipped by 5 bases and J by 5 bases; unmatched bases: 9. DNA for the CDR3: TGTGCCAGCAGCCCTACCTTGGGACAGGGTACCGGGGAGCTGTTTTTT. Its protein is CASSPTLGQGTGELFF.

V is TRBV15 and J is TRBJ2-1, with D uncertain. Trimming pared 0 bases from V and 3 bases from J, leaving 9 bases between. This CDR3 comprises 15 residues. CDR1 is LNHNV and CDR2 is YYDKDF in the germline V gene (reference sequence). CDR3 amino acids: CATSRDSNSYNEQFF. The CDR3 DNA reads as TGTGCCACCAGCAGAGATTCGAACAGCTACAATGAGCAGTTCTTC.